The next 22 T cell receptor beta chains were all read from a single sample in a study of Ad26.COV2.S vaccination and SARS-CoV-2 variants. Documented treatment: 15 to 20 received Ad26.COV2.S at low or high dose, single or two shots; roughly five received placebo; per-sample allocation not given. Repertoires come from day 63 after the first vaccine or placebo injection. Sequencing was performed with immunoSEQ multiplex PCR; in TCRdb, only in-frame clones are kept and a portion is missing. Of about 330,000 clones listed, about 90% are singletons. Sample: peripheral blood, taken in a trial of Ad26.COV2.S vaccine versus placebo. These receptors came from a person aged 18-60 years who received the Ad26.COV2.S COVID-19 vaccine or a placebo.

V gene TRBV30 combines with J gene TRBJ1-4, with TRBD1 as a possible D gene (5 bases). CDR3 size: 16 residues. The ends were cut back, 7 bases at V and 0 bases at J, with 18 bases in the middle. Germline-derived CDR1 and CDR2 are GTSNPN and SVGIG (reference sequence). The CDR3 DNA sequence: TGTGCCTTCAGACCCAGGGTCCCGACAACTAATGAAAAACTGTTTTTT. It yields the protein CAFRPRVPTTNEKLFF.

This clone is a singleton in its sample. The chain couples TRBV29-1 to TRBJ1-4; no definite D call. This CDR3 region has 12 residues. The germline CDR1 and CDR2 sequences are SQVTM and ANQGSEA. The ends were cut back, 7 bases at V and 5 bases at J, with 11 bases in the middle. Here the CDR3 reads CSAGEGNEKLFF. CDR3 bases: TGCAGCGCCGGGGAGGGAAATGAAAAACTGTTTTTT.

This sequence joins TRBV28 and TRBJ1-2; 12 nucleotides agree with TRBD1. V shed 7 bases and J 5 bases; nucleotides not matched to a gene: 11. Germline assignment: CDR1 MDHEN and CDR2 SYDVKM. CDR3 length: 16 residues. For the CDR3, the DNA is TGTGCCAGCACCCCTGCAGGGGACAGGGGGCTGTATGGCTACACCTTC. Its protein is CASTPAGDRGLYGYTF.

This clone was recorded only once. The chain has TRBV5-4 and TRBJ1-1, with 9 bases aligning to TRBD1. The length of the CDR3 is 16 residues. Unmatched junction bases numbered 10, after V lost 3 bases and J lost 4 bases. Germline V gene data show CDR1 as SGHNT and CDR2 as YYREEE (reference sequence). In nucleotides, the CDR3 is TGTGCCAGCAGCTCGGCCGGGACAGGGTATTCCACTGAAGCTTTCTTT. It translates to CASSSAGTGYSTEAFF. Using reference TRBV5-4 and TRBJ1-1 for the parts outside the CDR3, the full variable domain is ETGVTQSPTHLIKTRGQQVTLRCSSQSGHNTVSWYQQALGQGPQFIFQYYREEENGRGNFPPRFSGLQFPNYSSELNVNALELDDSALYLCASSSAGTGYSTEAFFGQGTRLTVV.

CDR3 protein: CASSFREALSGGQFF. DNA for the CDR3: TGTGCCAGCAGCTTCCGAGAGGCACTCTCGGGTGGGCAGTTCTTC. The rearrangement joins TRBV3-1 (or the pseudogene TRBV3-2) to TRBJ2-1; no firm D call. CDR1 LGHDT and CDR2 YNNKEL come from the germline V gene (reference sequence). Between the trimmed V and J ends, which lost 5 bases and 12 bases, there was a span of 23 bases. The CDR3 contains 15 residues.

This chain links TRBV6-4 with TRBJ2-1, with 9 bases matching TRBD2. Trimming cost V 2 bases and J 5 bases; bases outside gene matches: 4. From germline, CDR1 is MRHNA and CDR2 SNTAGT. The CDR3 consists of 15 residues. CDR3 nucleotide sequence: TGTGCCAGCAGTGACGTAGCGGGAGAGGACAATGAGCAGTTCTTC. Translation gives CASSDVAGEDNEQFF.

CDR3 in amino acids: CASSLDGPYGYTF. CDR3 nucleotide sequence: TGTGCCAGCAGCTTAGATGGTCCGTACGGCTACACCTTC. The gene calls are TRBV11-2 and TRBJ1-2, with no clear D. Trimming stripped 0 bases from V and 8 bases from J, with 10 bases between. Germline V gene sequence: CDR1 SGHAT, CDR2 FQNNGV. CDR3 length equals 13 residues.

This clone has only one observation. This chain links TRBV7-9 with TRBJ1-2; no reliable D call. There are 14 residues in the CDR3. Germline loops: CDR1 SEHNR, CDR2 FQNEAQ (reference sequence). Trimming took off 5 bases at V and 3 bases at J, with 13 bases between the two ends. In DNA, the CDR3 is TGTGCCAGCAGCCCCACTGGGCCGCACTATGGCTACACCTTC. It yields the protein CASSPTGPHYGYTF.

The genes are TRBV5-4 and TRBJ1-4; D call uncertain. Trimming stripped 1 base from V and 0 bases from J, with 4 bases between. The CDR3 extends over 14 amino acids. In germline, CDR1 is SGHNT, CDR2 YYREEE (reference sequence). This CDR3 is CASSLTATNEKLFF. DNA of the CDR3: TGTGCCAGCAGCTTGACGGCAACTAATGAAAAACTGTTTTTT.

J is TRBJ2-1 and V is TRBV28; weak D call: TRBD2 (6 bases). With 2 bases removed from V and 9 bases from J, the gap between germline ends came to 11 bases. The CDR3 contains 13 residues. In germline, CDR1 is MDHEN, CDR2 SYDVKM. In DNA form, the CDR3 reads TGTGCCAGCAGTTTAGCGGGAAGGGTTGAGCAGTTCTTC. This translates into CASSLAGRVEQFF.

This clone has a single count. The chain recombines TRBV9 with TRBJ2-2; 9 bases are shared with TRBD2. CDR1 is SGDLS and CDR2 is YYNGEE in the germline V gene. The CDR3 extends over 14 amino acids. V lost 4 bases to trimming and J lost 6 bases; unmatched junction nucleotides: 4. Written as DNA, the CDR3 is TGTGCCAGCAGCCAATTAGCGGGAGCCGGGGAGCTGTTTTTT. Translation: CASSQLAGAGELFF.

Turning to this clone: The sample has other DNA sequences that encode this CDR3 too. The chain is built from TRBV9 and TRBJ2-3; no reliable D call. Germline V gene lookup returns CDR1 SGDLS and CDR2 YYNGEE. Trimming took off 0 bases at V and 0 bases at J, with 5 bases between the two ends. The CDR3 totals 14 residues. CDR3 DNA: TGTGCCAGCAGCGTAGATCCTAGCACAGATACGCAGTATTTT. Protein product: CASSVDPSTDTQYF. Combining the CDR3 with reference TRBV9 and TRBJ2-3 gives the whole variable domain DSGVTQTPKHLITATGQRVTLRCSPRSGDLSVYWYQQSLDQGLQFLIQYYNGEERAKGNILERFSAQQFPDLHSELNLSSLELGDSALYFCASSVDPSTDTQYFGPGTRLTVL.

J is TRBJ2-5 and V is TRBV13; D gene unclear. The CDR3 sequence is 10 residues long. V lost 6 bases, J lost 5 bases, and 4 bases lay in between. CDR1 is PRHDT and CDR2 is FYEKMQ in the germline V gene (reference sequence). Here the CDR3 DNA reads TGTGCCAGCAGTCCGGAGACCCAGTACTTC. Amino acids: CASSPETQYF.

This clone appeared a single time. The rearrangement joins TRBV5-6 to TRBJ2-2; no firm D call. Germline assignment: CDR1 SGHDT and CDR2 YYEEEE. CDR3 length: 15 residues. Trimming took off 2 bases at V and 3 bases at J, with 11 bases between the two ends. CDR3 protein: CASSFLDLDTGELFF. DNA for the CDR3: TGTGCCAGCAGCTTCCTAGACTTGGACACCGGGGAGCTGTTTTTT.

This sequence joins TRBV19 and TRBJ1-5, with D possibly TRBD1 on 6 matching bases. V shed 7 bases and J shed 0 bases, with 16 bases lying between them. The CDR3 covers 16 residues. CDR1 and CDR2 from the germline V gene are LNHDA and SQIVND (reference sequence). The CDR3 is CASNVGTTISNQPQHF. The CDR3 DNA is TGTGCCAGTAATGTAGGGACAACTATTAGCAATCAGCCCCAGCATTTT.

This chain's CDR3 is CASSETGRGSGNTIYF. Written as DNA, the CDR3 is TGTGCCAGCAGTGAAACTGGCAGGGGCTCTGGAAACACCATATATTTT. The J gene is TRBJ1-3, the V gene TRBV2; weak D call: TRBD1 (6 bases). Germline V gene data show CDR1 as SNHLY and CDR2 as FYNNEI. Trimming removed 2 bases from V and 0 bases from J, with 11 bases in between. This CDR3 comprises 16 residues.

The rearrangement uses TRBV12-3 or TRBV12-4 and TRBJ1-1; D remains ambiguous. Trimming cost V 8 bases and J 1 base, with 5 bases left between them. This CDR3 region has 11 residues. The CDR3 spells CASEGNTEAFF. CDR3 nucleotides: TGTGCCAGCGAAGGGAACACTGAAGCTTTCTTT.

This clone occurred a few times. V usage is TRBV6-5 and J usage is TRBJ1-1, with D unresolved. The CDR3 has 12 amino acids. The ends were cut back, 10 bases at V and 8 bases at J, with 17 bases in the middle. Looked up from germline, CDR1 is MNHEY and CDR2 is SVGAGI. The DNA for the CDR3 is TGTGCCACCTTGGAGGTTCCGGGGGAAGCTTTCTTT. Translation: CATLEVPGEAFF.

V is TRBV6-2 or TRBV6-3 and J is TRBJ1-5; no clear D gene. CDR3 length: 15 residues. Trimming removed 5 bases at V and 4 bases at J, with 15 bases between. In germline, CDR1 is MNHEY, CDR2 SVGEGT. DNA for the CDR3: TGTGCCAGCAGTCAAGGGTTGGGGTCTAATCAGCCCCAGCATTTT. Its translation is CASSQGLGSNQPQHF.

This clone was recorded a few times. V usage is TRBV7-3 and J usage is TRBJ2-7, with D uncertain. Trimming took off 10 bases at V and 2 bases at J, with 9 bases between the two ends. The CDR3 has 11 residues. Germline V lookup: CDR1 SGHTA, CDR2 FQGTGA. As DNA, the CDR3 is TGTGCCAACCCGCCTCCCTACGAGCAGTACGTC. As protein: CANPPPYEQYV.

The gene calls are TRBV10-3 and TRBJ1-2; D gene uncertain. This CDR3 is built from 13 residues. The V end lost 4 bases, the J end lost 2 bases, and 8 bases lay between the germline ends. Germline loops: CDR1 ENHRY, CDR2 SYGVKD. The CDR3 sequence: CAISGGGNYGYTF. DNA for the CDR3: TGTGCCATCAGTGGGGGAGGGAACTATGGCTACACCTTC.

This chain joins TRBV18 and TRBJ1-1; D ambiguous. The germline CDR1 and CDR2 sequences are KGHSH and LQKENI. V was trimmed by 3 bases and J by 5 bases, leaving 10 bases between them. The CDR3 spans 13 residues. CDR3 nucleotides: TGTGCCAGCTCACCCGACTTAATAACTGAAGCTTTCTTT. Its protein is CASSPDLITEAFF.